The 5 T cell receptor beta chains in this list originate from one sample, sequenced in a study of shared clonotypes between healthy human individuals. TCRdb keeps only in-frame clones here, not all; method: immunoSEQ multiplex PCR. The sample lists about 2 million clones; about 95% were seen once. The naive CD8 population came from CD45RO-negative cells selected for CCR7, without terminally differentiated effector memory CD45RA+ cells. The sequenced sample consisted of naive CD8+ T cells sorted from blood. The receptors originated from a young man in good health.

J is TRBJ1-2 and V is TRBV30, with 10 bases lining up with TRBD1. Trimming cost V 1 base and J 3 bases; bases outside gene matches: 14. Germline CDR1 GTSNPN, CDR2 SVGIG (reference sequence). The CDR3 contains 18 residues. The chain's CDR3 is CAWSEFPGQGLEDYGYTF. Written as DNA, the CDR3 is TGTGCCTGGAGTGAATTTCCGGGACAGGGGTTGGAGGACTATGGCTACACCTTC.

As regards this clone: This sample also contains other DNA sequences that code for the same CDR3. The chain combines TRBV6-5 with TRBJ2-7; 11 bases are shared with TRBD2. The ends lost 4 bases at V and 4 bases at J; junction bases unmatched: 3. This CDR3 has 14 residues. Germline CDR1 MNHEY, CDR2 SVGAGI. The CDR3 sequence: CASSLGTSGYEQYF. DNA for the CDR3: TGTGCCAGCAGTTTGGGGACTAGCGGTTACGAGCAGTACTTC.

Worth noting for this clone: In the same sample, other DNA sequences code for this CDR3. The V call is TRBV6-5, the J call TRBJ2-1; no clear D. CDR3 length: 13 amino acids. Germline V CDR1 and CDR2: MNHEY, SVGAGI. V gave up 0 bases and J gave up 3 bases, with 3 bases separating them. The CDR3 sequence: CASSYSLYNEQFF. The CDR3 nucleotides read TGTGCCAGCAGTTACTCGCTCTACAATGAGCAGTTCTTC.

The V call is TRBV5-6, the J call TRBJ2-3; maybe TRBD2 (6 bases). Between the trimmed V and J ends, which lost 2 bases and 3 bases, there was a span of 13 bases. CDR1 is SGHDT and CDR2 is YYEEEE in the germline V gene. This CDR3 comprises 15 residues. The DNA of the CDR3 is TGTGCCAGCAGCTTAGGAGGGGAGAAGACAGATACGCAGTATTTT. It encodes CASSLGGEKTDTQYF.

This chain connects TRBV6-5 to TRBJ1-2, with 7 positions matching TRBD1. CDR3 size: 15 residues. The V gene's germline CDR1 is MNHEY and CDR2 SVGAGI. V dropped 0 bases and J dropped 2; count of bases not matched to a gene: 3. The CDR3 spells CASSYSPGGNYGYTF. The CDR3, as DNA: TGTGCCAGCAGTTACTCGCCAGGGGGGAACTATGGCTACACCTTC.